The 23 T cell receptor beta chains below all came from one sample that was sequenced in a study of patients and donors after allogeneic stem cell transplantation. MiXCR, applied by TCRdb to the RT-PCR reads, yields one record per CDR3 protein. The sample consists of about 24,000 distinct CDR3 sequences, approximately 43% of them appearing once. Material: blood, either unsorted or a sorted T cell fraction (not recorded which). Source of these receptors: a human donor who was either an allogeneic HSCT recipient or a stem cell or donor lymphocyte infusion donor (not recorded which). It is not recorded whose cells these are; they may come from a transplant donor.

CDR3 sequence: CASSLRAGTGTSRGEAFF. The CDR3 bases are TGCGCCAGCAGCTTGAGGGCCGGGACAGGGACCAGTAGGGGTGAAGCTTTCTTT. The chain joins TRBV5-1 to TRBJ1-1, with TRBD1 matching over 9 bases. This CDR3 has 18 amino acids. Germline CDR1 reads SGHRS; CDR2 reads YFSETQ. Trimming at V came to 1 base and at J to 7 bases, leaving 17 bases not matched to a gene.

The chain employs TRBV5-1 and TRBJ2-7; D ambiguous. The V end was cut by 0 bases, the J end by 0 bases, with 4 bases between. The CDR3 has 13 amino acids. Germline-derived CDR1 and CDR2 are SGHRS and YFSETQ. This chain's CDR3 is CASSLGVSYEQYF. The CDR3 nucleotides read TGCGCCAGCAGCTTGGGAGTCTCCTACGAGCAGTACTTC.

This clonotype was picked up a small number of times. The genes are TRBV7-6 and TRBJ1-2; D not certain. The CDR3 consists of 14 residues. V gave up 5 bases and J gave up 4 bases, with 14 bases separating them. Germline V CDR1 and CDR2: SGHVS, FNYEAQ. CDR3: CASSPVTPRYGYTF. DNA of the CDR3: TGTGCCAGCAGCCCCGTAACGCCGCGCTATGGCTACACCTTC.

The rearrangement uses TRBV11-2 and TRBJ2-7; D is unclear. Germline V gives CDR1 SGHAT, CDR2 FQNNGV. The germline V and J ends were trimmed by 11 bases and 2 bases, with 19 bases remaining between them. The CDR3 is 14 amino acids. Written as DNA, the CDR3 is TGTGCCGGCCAGTTCCCATTTGTGGCCTACGAGCAGTACTTC. Translated, it gives CAGQFPFVAYEQYF.

This clonotype was observed a few times. The chain employs TRBV12-3 or TRBV12-4 and TRBJ1-1; D is perhaps TRBD1 (5 bases). The CDR3 runs 11 residues. V shed 4 bases and J shed 5 bases, with 5 bases lying between them. The CDR3: CASSWGTEAFF. The CDR3 DNA reads TGTGCCAGCAGTTGGGGGACTGAAGCTTTCTTT.

V is TRBV7-6 and J is TRBJ1-6, with unresolved D. Between the trimmed V and J ends, which lost 1 base and 3 bases, there was a span of 7 bases. CDR3 size: 15 residues. CDR1 SGHVS and CDR2 FNYEAQ come from the germline V gene. The CDR3 protein is CASSLGSDYNSPLHF. The CDR3 DNA reads as TGTGCCAGCAGCTTAGGGTCCGACTATAATTCACCCCTCCACTTT. Full variable domain (missing parts from reference TRBV7-6 and TRBJ1-6): GAGVSQSPRYKVTKRGQDVALRCDPISGHVSLYWYRQALGQGPEFLTYFNYEAQQDKSGLPNDRFSAERPEGSISTLTIQRTEQRDSAMYRCASSLGSDYNSPLHFGNGTRLTVT.

The J gene is TRBJ2-5, the V gene TRBV28; D is ambiguous. CDR3 length equals 14 residues. Germline CDR1 MDHEN, CDR2 SYDVKM. Trimming left V 9 bases short and J 1 base short, with 15 bases between. CDR3 DNA: TGTGCCAGTGGCCCCATCGGCACCCAAGAGACCCAGTACTTC. This gives the protein CASGPIGTQETQYF.

This sequence joins TRBV12-3 or TRBV12-4 and TRBJ2-1; D unresolved. The CDR3 is 12 amino acids. V lost 8 bases, J lost 8 bases, and 13 bases lay in between. This CDR3 reads CASRSDEDEQFF. CDR3 in DNA: TGTGCCAGCCGGTCTGATGAAGATGAGCAGTTCTTC.

The chain employs TRBV18 and TRBJ1-1, with D unresolved. CDR3 length: 13 amino acids. Germline V gene lookup returns CDR1 KGHSH and CDR2 LQKENI. V lost 4 bases to trimming and J lost 3 bases, with 9 bases between them. The CDR3 reads CASSLVRDTEAFF. The CDR3 DNA follows: TGTGCCAGCTCACTGGTAAGGGACACTGAAGCTTTCTTT.

This clonotype was counted only a few times. The gene calls are TRBV2 and TRBJ1-5; no clear D. V lost 7 bases to trimming and J lost 5 bases, with 9 bases between them. Germline CDR1 reads SNHLY; CDR2 reads FYNNEI. The CDR3 loop spans 12 amino acids. CDR3 DNA sequence: TGTGCCAGCAAGGGATCTCATCAGCCCCAGCATTTT. This sequence encodes CASKGSHQPQHF.

V usage is TRBV28 and J usage is TRBJ2-3; D perhaps matches TRBD1 (7 bases). V was trimmed by 1 base and J by 3 bases, leaving 17 bases between them. Germline values: CDR1 MDHEN, CDR2 SYDVKM. The CDR3 contains 17 residues. The CDR3 DNA sequence: TGTGCCAGCAGTTTATCCGGAACAGGGGAGGCAACAGATACGCAGTATTTT. This codes for CASSLSGTGEATDTQYF.

The J gene is TRBJ2-7, the V gene TRBV6-1, with D perhaps assigned TRBD1 or TRBD2 (6 bases each). Germline values: CDR1 MNHNS, CDR2 SASEGT. The CDR3 length is 15 residues. Between the trimmed V and J ends, which lost 6 bases and 2 bases, there was a span of 17 bases. The CDR3 sequence is CASSQVGGAPYEQYF. The CDR3 DNA reads TGTGCCAGCAGCCAAGTCGGGGGCGCCCCCTACGAGCAGTACTTC.

The chain carries TRBV29-1 and TRBJ1-1, with 8 bases matching TRBD1. The CDR3 has 11 residues. The V gene end was trimmed by 4 bases and the J gene end by 9 bases; junction bases not matched to a gene: 4. CDR1 and CDR2 from the germline V gene are SQVTM and ANQGSEA. The CDR3, as DNA: TGCAGCGTTGCACAGGGGGAGAAAGCTTTCTTT. Amino acid sequence: CSVAQGEKAFF.

In DNA, the CDR3 is TGCGCCAGCAGCTTGGGCTGGTTAAACATGAACACTGAAGCTTTCTTT. Protein product: CASSLGWLNMNTEAFF. V is TRBV5-1 and J is TRBJ1-1; D unclear. There are 16 residues in the CDR3. Germline CDR1 reads SGHRS; CDR2 reads YFSETQ. V dropped 0 bases and J dropped 0 bases, with 12 bases sitting between them.

V and J are TRBV18 and TRBJ2-7; D might be TRBD1 (5 bases). CDR3 length equals 14 residues. Trimming left V 4 bases short and J 6 bases short, with 16 bases between. Germline V gene data show CDR1 as KGHSH and CDR2 as LQKENI. CDR3 sequence (DNA): TGTGCCAGCTCACTTCTCTTGGACAAGGGCGAGCAGTACTTC. This translates into CASSLLLDKGEQYF.

This clonotype was observed a handful of times. The chain employs TRBV6-5 and TRBJ1-2; 7 positions agree with TRBD1. There are 14 residues in the CDR3. The V gene end was trimmed by 0 bases and the J gene end by 7 bases; junction bases not matched to a gene: 5. Looked up from germline, CDR1 is MNHEY and CDR2 is SVGAGI. CDR3: CASSYSTGYGGYTF. The CDR3 DNA reads TGTGCCAGCAGTTACTCGACAGGGTACGGTGGCTACACCTTC.

The J gene is TRBJ1-2, the V gene TRBV9; maybe TRBD1 (6 bases). Trimming removed 1 base from V and 4 bases from J, with 17 bases in between. From germline, CDR1 is SGDLS and CDR2 YYNGEE. The CDR3 covers 16 residues. The CDR3 spells CASSVNVQGVTYGYTF. As DNA, the CDR3 is TGTGCCAGCAGCGTAAATGTACAGGGTGTTACCTATGGCTACACCTTC.

The chain carries TRBV2 and TRBJ2-1, with a weak D call TRBD1 (6 bases). The V gene lost 2 bases and the J gene lost 2 bases, with 13 bases spanning the gap. Germline loops: CDR1 SNHLY, CDR2 FYNNEI. The CDR3 contains 16 residues. The DNA for the CDR3 is TGTGCCAGCAGTGAAATGCGCAGGGGCGCCTACAATGAGCAGTTCTTC. It codes for CASSEMRRGAYNEQFF.

J is TRBJ2-7 and V is TRBV29-1; TRBD1 agrees at 9 bases. Germline CDR1 SQVTM, CDR2 ANQGSEA. V lost 6 bases, J lost 3 bases, and 6 bases stayed unmatched. This CDR3 is 13 amino acids long. The CDR3 region has the DNA TGCAGCGTGATAACAGGGGGCGGCTACGAGCAGTACTTC. Translating it yields CSVITGGGYEQYF.

This clonotype was detected only a few times. This chain joins TRBV6-5 and TRBJ2-5; maybe TRBD2 (5 bases). CDR1 and CDR2 (germline): MNHEY, SVGAGI. The CDR3 has 14 residues. V lost 1 base to trimming and J lost 2 bases, with 8 bases between them. The chain's CDR3 is CASSYFGRQETQYF. As DNA, the CDR3 is TGTGCCAGCAGTTACTTTGGGAGACAAGAGACCCAGTACTTC.

This clonotype was detected ten times or more. The genes are TRBV29-1 and TRBJ1-4, with TRBD1 matching over 9 bases. Germline CDR1 and CDR2: SQVTM and ANQGSEA. Losses at the gene ends were 7 bases for V and 5 bases for J; bases not matched to a gene: 2. This CDR3 is 12 amino acids long. The CDR3 loop is CSGGTGNEKLFF. CDR3 DNA sequence: TGCAGCGGTGGGACAGGGAATGAAAAACTGTTTTTT. The whole variable domain, remainder taken from reference TRBV29-1 and TRBJ1-4, is SAVISQKPSRDICQRGTSLTIQCQVDSQVTMMFWYRQQPGQSLTLIATANQGSEATYESGFVIDKFPISRPNLTFSTLTVSNMSPEDSSIYLCSGGTGNEKLFFGSGTQLSVL.

The V gene is TRBV5-1, the J gene TRBJ1-5, with D uncertain. Trimming cost V 0 bases and J 2 bases, with 9 bases left between them. This CDR3 comprises 15 residues. The germline gives CDR1 SGHRS, CDR2 YFSETQ. CDR3 coding DNA: TGCGCCAGCAGCTTGGACGGGTCTGGCAATCAGCCCCAGCATTTT. This translates into CASSLDGSGNQPQHF. The variable domain in full, completed from reference TRBV5-1 and TRBJ1-5, reads KAGVTQTPRYLIKTRGQQVTLSCSPISGHRSVSWYQQTPGQGLQFLFEYFSETQRNKGNFPGRFSGRQFSNSRSEMNVSTLELGDSALYLCASSLDGSGNQPQHFGDGTRLSIL.

This clonotype has a single count. The genes are TRBV7-9 and TRBJ2-3; possible D gene TRBD2, 5 bases. Trimming left V 5 bases short and J 5 bases short, with 20 bases between. CDR1 SEHNR and CDR2 FQNEAQ come from the germline V gene (reference sequence). The CDR3 is 16 amino acids. CDR3 sequence (DNA): TGTGCCAGCAGCGATACTTACCGGGAAATAGTAGATACGCAGTATTTT. As protein: CASSDTYREIVDTQYF.